The clone carrying this TCR beta chain was observed a single time. Authors' processing steps: Amplification from reference gene primers served as the basis for estimated nucleated cell counts. Profiled with immunoSEQ multiplex PCR; TCRdb holds only in-frame clones, not every one. V and J calls plus clone size are reproduced from that table; the DNA served to infer D and trimming. The table lists hundreds of thousands of clones, around 92% of them singletons. This sample stems from a study of blood T cell repertoires in COVID-19. Germline trimming cut 3 bases from V and 5 bases from J; bases unmatched to any gene: 7. The CDR3 is 15 residues long. Germline CDR1 SGDLS, CDR2 YYNGEE.

This TCR came from a woman under 40 with COVID-19, enrolled during active disease. The sequenced sample was peripheral blood. The chain joins TRBV9 to TRBJ2-7, with TRBD1 identical over 11 bases. CDR3 DNA: TGTGCCAGCAGCGCCGGACAGGGGGCTATCGACGAGCAGTACTTC. Residues: CASSAGQGAIDEQYF.